A selection of T cell receptor beta chains follows, all from one sample in a study of cytomegalovirus exposure and HLA in healthy donors. The data were produced by immunoSEQ multiplex PCR, yet TCRdb's version contains in-frame clones alone and is incomplete. The sample table sets out approximately 120,000 clones. The material sequenced was PBMCs. These receptors originate from a middle-aged man in good health and CMV-seronegative. Both conserved end residues are part of each CDR3. D genes are given only for firm matches.

j_call: TRBJ1-1; v_call: TRBV6-5; d_call: TRBD1; cdr3_nt: TGTGCCAGCAGCGAACTACAGGGGGTCGTCACTGAAGCTTTCTTT; cdr3_aa: CASSELQGVVTEAFF
j_call: TRBJ1-2; v_call: TRBV2; d_call: -; cdr3_nt: TGTGCCAGCAGTGTAGACAGGAACTATGGCTACACCTTC; cdr3_aa: CASSVDRNYGYTF
j_call: TRBJ2-4; v_call: TRBV7-9; d_call: TRBD1; cdr3_nt: TGTGCCAGCAGCCGGACAGGCTCCTGGGACATTCAGTACTTC; cdr3_aa: CASSRTGSWDIQYF
j_call: TRBJ1-2; v_call: TRBV11-2; d_call: TRBD1; cdr3_nt: TGTGCCAGCAGCCGTATCGCGGACAGGGGCCCTACTAACTATGGCTACACCTTC; cdr3_aa: CASSRIADRGPTNYGYTF
j_call: TRBJ2-5; v_call: TRBV10-1; d_call: TRBD2; cdr3_nt: TGCGCCAGCAGTGAGGTCCGGACTAGAAAAGAGACCCAGTACTTC; cdr3_aa: CASSEVRTRKETQYF
j_call: TRBJ2-5; v_call: TRBV14; d_call: TRBD2; cdr3_nt: TGTGCCAGCAGCCCCTGGACTAGCGGAGAGACCCAGTACTTC; cdr3_aa: CASSPWTSGETQYF
j_call: TRBJ2-3; v_call: TRBV2; d_call: TRBD1; cdr3_nt: TGTGCCAGCAGTAGGCAGGGGGCGCTCACCTCTAGCACAGATACGCAGTATTTT; cdr3_aa: CASSRQGALTSSTDTQYF
j_call: TRBJ2-7; v_call: TRBV29-1; d_call: -; cdr3_nt: TGCAGCGTTGAAGTAGGGGGGGACTACGAGCAGTACTTC; cdr3_aa: CSVEVGGDYEQYF
j_call: TRBJ2-6; v_call: TRBV7-3; d_call: -; cdr3_nt: TGTGCCAGCAGCTCAGCGGTCATAATCCCCTCTGGGGCCAACGTCCTGACTTTC; cdr3_aa: CASSSAVIIPSGANVLTF
j_call: TRBJ2-1; v_call: TRBV7-9; d_call: -; cdr3_nt: TGTGCCAGCAGCTCCAACATAGGAGGGGCAGGGCAGTTCTTC; cdr3_aa: CASSSNIGGAGQFF
j_call: TRBJ1-1; v_call: TRBV5-1; d_call: TRBD1; cdr3_nt: TGCGCCAGCAGCTTGGGGACAGGGAAAACTGAAGCTTTCTTT; cdr3_aa: CASSLGTGKTEAFF
j_call: TRBJ1-2; v_call: TRBV30; d_call: -; cdr3_nt: TGTGCCTGGAGTGGTAAAGGGGCAAGCCCTAGCACAGGGTATGGCTACACCTTC; cdr3_aa: CAWSGKGASPSTGYGYTF
j_call: TRBJ2-1; v_call: TRBV7-2; d_call: -; cdr3_nt: TGTGCCAGCAGCCTGAGCTCCTACAATGAGCAGTTCTTC; cdr3_aa: CASSLSSYNEQFF
j_call: TRBJ2-7; v_call: TRBV7-2; d_call: -; cdr3_nt: TGTGCCAGCAGCTACCAGCGGGTCTACGAGCAGTACTTC; cdr3_aa: CASSYQRVYEQYF
j_call: TRBJ2-3; v_call: TRBV9; d_call: TRBD2; cdr3_nt: TGTGCCAGCAGCGCATCCGGGACTAGCGGCCTCACGCAGTATTTT; cdr3_aa: CASSASGTSGLTQYF
j_call: TRBJ2-3; v_call: TRBV28; d_call: TRBD2; cdr3_nt: TGTGCCAGCAGTTTGGAGACTAGCGGACCCACAGATACGCAGTATTTT; cdr3_aa: CASSLETSGPTDTQYF
j_call: TRBJ2-7; v_call: TRBV7-8; d_call: -; cdr3_nt: TGTGCCAGCAGCTTAGCGTCTAGCGCCTCCTACGAGCAGTACTTC; cdr3_aa: CASSLASSASYEQYF
j_call: TRBJ2-7; v_call: TRBV14; d_call: TRBD2; cdr3_nt: TGTGCCAGCAGCCCCGGGACTAGCGGGAGATCGGCCTACGAGCAGTACTTC; cdr3_aa: CASSPGTSGRSAYEQYF
j_call: TRBJ2-7; v_call: TRBV5-1; d_call: -; cdr3_nt: TGCGCCAGCAGCTGGGCCTACAGGGATCCGCCTAACGAGCAGTACTTC; cdr3_aa: CASSWAYRDPPNEQYF
j_call: TRBJ2-7; v_call: TRBV6-5; d_call: TRBD1; cdr3_nt: TGTGCCAGCAGTTCGACAGGGTCCCCCTACGAGCAGTACTTC; cdr3_aa: CASSSTGSPYEQYF
j_call: TRBJ1-1; v_call: TRBV7-9; d_call: TRBD1; cdr3_nt: TGTGCCAGTACAGGGGGCGCATCAGTAGCTTTCTTT; cdr3_aa: CASTGGASVAFF
j_call: TRBJ2-7; v_call: TRBV6-5; d_call: TRBD2; cdr3_nt: TGTGCCAGCAGCATGACTAGCGGATCCTACGAGCAGTACTTC; cdr3_aa: CASSMTSGSYEQYF
j_call: TRBJ1-2; v_call: TRBV6-6; d_call: TRBD1; cdr3_nt: TGTGCCAGCACCCCGCAGGGGGTCTCTGGCTACACCTTC; cdr3_aa: CASTPQGVSGYTF
j_call: TRBJ2-7; v_call: TRBV10-1; d_call: -; cdr3_nt: TGCGCCAGCAGTGAGGGTACAGTCTCCTACGAGCAGTACTTC; cdr3_aa: CASSEGTVSYEQYF
j_call: TRBJ2-5; v_call: TRBV5-1; d_call: -; cdr3_nt: TGCGCCAGCAGCTTGGGTCGCGCGAAGACCCAGTACTTC; cdr3_aa: CASSLGRAKTQYF
j_call: TRBJ2-7; v_call: TRBV2; d_call: TRBD1; cdr3_nt: TGTGCCAGCAGTGTCGGGACAGGGGGGACCTACGAGCAGTACTTC; cdr3_aa: CASSVGTGGTYEQYF
j_call: TRBJ2-7; v_call: TRBV2; d_call: -; cdr3_nt: TGTGCCAGCACCCGGGGGGGACAGGGTAACGAGCAGTACTTC; cdr3_aa: CASTRGGQGNEQYF
j_call: TRBJ1-6; v_call: TRBV4-2; d_call: TRBD1; cdr3_nt: TGTGCCAGCAGCCAAGAAGTCGTCGCGGGACAGGGAAGCTCCTATAATTCACCCCTCCACTTT; cdr3_aa: CASSQEVVAGQGSSYNSPLHF
j_call: TRBJ1-2; v_call: TRBV5-1; d_call: TRBD1; cdr3_nt: TGCGCCAGCAGCTTGCAGGGGGTTAACTATGGCTACACCTTC; cdr3_aa: CASSLQGVNYGYTF
j_call: TRBJ1-6; v_call: TRBV9; d_call: TRBD1; cdr3_nt: TGTGCCAGCAGCGATTCGAGGGGGCTGAATTCACCCCTCCACTTT; cdr3_aa: CASSDSRGLNSPLHF
j_call: TRBJ2-7; v_call: TRBV4-1; d_call: TRBD2; cdr3_nt: TGCGCCAGCAGCCGAGAGAGCGGGAGCGGGGCCTACGAGCAGTACTTC; cdr3_aa: CASSRESGSGAYEQYF
j_call: TRBJ1-2; v_call: TRBV6-5; d_call: -; cdr3_nt: TGTGCCAGCAGTTACGCTGAGAACTATGGCTACACCTTC; cdr3_aa: CASSYAENYGYTF
j_call: TRBJ2-1; v_call: TRBV30; d_call: -; cdr3_nt: TGTGCCTGGGGGGCTTTTGAGCAGTTCTTC; cdr3_aa: CAWGAFEQFF
j_call: TRBJ2-1; v_call: TRBV6-1; d_call: -; cdr3_nt: TGTGCCAGCAGGGAACCCTGGCATGAGCAGTTCTTC; cdr3_aa: CASREPWHEQFF
j_call: TRBJ1-1; v_call: TRBV4-2; d_call: TRBD1; cdr3_nt: TGTGCCAGCAGCTTACAGGGGGCGCAACCTGCTGAAGCTTTCTTT; cdr3_aa: CASSLQGAQPAEAFF
j_call: TRBJ2-1; v_call: TRBV6-5; d_call: TRBD2; cdr3_nt: TGTGCCAGCAGTTACACGGGACTAGCGGGAGGAAATGAGCAGTTCTTC; cdr3_aa: CASSYTGLAGGNEQFF
j_call: TRBJ2-7; v_call: TRBV27; d_call: -; cdr3_nt: TGTGCCAGCAGTTGGCTGAACGAGCAGTACTTC; cdr3_aa: CASSWLNEQYF
j_call: TRBJ2-5; v_call: TRBV4-3; d_call: -; cdr3_nt: TGCGCCAGCAGCCAAGTGGCCAGGGGGACCCAGTACTTC; cdr3_aa: CASSQVARGTQYF
j_call: TRBJ2-7; v_call: TRBV29-1; d_call: -; cdr3_nt: TGCAGCGTAGGCAGGGGATACGAGCAGTACTTC; cdr3_aa: CSVGRGYEQYF
j_call: TRBJ2-1; v_call: TRBV10-2; d_call: TRBD2; cdr3_nt: TGCGCCAGCAAACTCGCGGGAGGGAGCAATGAGCAGTTCTTC; cdr3_aa: CASKLAGGSNEQFF
j_call: TRBJ1-3; v_call: TRBV11-2; d_call: -; cdr3_nt: TGTGCCAGCAAGCAAACCGCGGGGGCACTCTCTGGAAACACCATATATTTT; cdr3_aa: CASKQTAGALSGNTIYF
j_call: TRBJ2-1; v_call: TRBV5-1; d_call: TRBD1; cdr3_nt: TGCGCCAGCAGCTCCGGGACAGGGGGGGACAATGAGCAGTTCTTC; cdr3_aa: CASSSGTGGDNEQFF
j_call: TRBJ2-7; v_call: TRBV27; d_call: TRBD1; cdr3_nt: TGTGCCAGCAGCCGGCCAGGGGGTTTCTACGAGCAGTACTTC; cdr3_aa: CASSRPGGFYEQYF
j_call: TRBJ2-7; v_call: TRBV5-6; d_call: TRBD1; cdr3_nt: TGTGCCAGCAGCTTACAGGGGCGCCCGGGGTACGAGCAGTACTTC; cdr3_aa: CASSLQGRPGYEQYF
j_call: TRBJ1-4; v_call: TRBV6-1; d_call: -; cdr3_nt: TGTGCCAGCAGTGATCTACTGGGAGCTAATGAAAAACTGTTTTTT; cdr3_aa: CASSDLLGANEKLFF
j_call: TRBJ1-1; v_call: TRBV6-1; d_call: -; cdr3_nt: TGTGCCAGCAGCGCCCTAGCGGGACGGGTTGAAGCTTTCTTT; cdr3_aa: CASSALAGRVEAFF
j_call: TRBJ2-1; v_call: TRBV7-2; d_call: TRBD1; cdr3_nt: TGTGCCAGCAGCCCCGACAGGGGGGCCTACAATGAGCAGTTCTTC; cdr3_aa: CASSPDRGAYNEQFF
j_call: TRBJ2-1; v_call: TRBV5-1; d_call: -; cdr3_nt: TGCGCCAGCAGCTTGGCGGGACTTCCCTACAATGAGCAGTTCTTC; cdr3_aa: CASSLAGLPYNEQFF
j_call: TRBJ2-1; v_call: TRBV7-9; d_call: TRBD1; cdr3_nt: TGTGCCAGCAGCCGGCACTCGGGACAGGTCGATGAGCAGTTCTTC; cdr3_aa: CASSRHSGQVDEQFF
j_call: TRBJ2-5; v_call: TRBV6-5; d_call: TRBD1; cdr3_nt: TGTGCCAGCAGGCGCCGGGACAGACAAGAGACCCAGTACTTC; cdr3_aa: CASRRRDRQETQYF
j_call: TRBJ2-3; v_call: TRBV11-3; d_call: TRBD2; cdr3_nt: TGTGCCAGCAGCTTAGGGACTAGCGGTTACACAGATACGCAGTATTTT; cdr3_aa: CASSLGTSGYTDTQYF
j_call: TRBJ1-1; v_call: TRBV6-5; d_call: -; cdr3_nt: TGTGCCAGCAGCCGGACAGCCGAAACCTACACTGAAGCTTTCTTT; cdr3_aa: CASSRTAETYTEAFF
j_call: TRBJ1-1; v_call: TRBV27; d_call: -; cdr3_nt: TGTGCCACCCTTCCGGGGGTTGCGGCCACTGAAGCTTTCTTT; cdr3_aa: CATLPGVAATEAFF